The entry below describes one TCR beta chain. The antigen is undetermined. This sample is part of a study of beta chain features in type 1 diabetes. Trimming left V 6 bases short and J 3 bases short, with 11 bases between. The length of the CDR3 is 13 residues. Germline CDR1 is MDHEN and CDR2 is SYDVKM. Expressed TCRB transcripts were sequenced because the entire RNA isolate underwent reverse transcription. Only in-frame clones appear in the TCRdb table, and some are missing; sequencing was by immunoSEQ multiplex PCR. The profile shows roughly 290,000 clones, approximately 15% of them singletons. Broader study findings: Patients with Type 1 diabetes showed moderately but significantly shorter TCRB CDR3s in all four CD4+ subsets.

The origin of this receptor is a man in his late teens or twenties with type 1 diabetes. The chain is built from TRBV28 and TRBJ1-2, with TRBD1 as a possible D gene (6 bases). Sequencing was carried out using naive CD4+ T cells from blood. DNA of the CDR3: TGTGCCAGCAGCTCAGGGGACCACTATGGCTACACCTTC. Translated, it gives CASSSGDHYGYTF.